This T cell receptor beta chain emerged from a study of T-cell memory formation after mild COVID-19. In the study overall: Largely donor-specific sequence clusters came from a couple of donors.

Many counts were recorded for this clonotype. What it recognizes is unknown. Study-wide results and limits: Later expanders leaned toward CD4+, whereas clones contracting from day 15 to 85 were balanced CD4/CD8. Pre-infection memory carried some responding clones, suggesting that cross-reactive memory joined.

Constant-segment primers served in 5'RACE that generated TCR alpha and TCR beta cDNA libraries bearing sample barcodes and UMIs. TCRdb ran MiXCR on the 5' RACE reads and lists one entry per CDR3 protein. The sample consists of about 110,000 distinct CDR3 sequences, approximately 15% of them appearing once. The source is a man between 18 and 35 years old who had mild COVID-19 (a few samples of this study predate the infection). Cell type and time point are not known. The sample was PBMCs or a T cell subset sorted from them (not recorded which).

CDR3 DNA sequence: TGTGCCAGCAGTTACTCACTCGAGGCGGGGTATTACAATGAGCAGTTCTTC. Translation gives CASSYSLEAGYYNEQFF. The chain joins TRBV6-2 or TRBV6-3 to TRBJ2-1; possible D gene TRBD2, 6 bases. CDR3 length: 17 amino acids. Germline V gene lookup returns CDR1 MNHEY and CDR2 SVGEGT. V shed 0 bases and J shed 4 bases, with 16 bases lying between them.